This T cell receptor beta chain comes out of a study of cytomegalovirus exposure and HLA in healthy donors. This clone was seen once. The CDR3 extends over 17 amino acids. Per germline, CDR1 PRHDT and CDR2 FYEKMQ (reference sequence). The ends were cut back, 5 bases at V and 0 bases at J, with 17 bases in the middle. The PCR employed 60 Vbeta primers together with 13 Jbeta primers. The protocol was immunoSEQ multiplex PCR, while the TCRdb copy is restricted to in-frame clones and leaves out a portion. The table records more than 110,000 clones, 73% of them present only once. The chain carries TRBV13 and TRBJ2-1; D may be TRBD2 (5 bases). The sequence came from a human donor in good health. Sequencing was performed on PBMCs. CDR3 amino acids: CASSPPPERPSYNEQFF. CDR3 sequence (DNA): TGTGCCAGCAGCCCCCCCCCGGAGCGGCCCTCCTACAATGAGCAGTTCTTC.